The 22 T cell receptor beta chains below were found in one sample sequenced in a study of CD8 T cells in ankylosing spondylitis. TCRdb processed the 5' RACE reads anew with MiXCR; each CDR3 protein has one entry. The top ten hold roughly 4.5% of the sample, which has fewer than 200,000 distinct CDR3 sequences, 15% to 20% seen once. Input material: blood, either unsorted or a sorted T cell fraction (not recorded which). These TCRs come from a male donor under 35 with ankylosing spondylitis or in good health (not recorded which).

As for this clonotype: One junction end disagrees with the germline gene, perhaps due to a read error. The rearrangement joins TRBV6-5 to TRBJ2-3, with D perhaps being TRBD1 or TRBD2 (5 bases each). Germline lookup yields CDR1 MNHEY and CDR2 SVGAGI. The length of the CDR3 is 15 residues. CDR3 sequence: CASSRGSPGTDTPYF. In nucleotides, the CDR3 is TGTGCCAGCAGCCGGGGCAGCCCTGGTACAGATACGCCGTATTTT.

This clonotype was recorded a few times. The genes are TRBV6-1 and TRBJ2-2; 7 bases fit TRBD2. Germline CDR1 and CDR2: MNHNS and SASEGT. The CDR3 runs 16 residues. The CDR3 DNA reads TGTGCAATACGGGGGGAGATTAAACCAGGGACCGGGGAGCTGTTTTTT. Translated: CAIRGEIKPGTGELFF.

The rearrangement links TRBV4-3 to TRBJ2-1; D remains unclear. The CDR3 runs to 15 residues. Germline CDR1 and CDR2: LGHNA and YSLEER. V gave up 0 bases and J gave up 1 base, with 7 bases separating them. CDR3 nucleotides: TGCGCCAGCAGCCAAGATTTCGCTTCCTACAATGAGCAGTTCTTC. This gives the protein CASSQDFASYNEQFF.

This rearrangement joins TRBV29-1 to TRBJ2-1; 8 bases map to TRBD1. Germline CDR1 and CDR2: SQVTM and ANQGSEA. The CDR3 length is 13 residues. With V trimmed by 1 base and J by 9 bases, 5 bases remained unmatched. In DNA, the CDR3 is TGCAGCGTTGAAGGACAGGGGATGGGTGAGCAGTTCTTC. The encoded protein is CSVEGQGMGEQFF.

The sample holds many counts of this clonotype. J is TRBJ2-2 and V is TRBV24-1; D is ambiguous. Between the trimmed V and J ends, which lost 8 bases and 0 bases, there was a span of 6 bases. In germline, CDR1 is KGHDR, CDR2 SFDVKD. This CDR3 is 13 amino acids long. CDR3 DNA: TGTGCCACCAAAGGGACGAACACCGGGGAGCTGTTTTTT. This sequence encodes CATKGTNTGELFF.

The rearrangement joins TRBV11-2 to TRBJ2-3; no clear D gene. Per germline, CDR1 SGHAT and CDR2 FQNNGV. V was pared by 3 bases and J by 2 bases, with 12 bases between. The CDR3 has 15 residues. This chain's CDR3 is CASSFQLTHTDTQYF. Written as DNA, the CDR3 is TGTGCCAGCAGCTTCCAACTAACACACACAGATACGCAGTATTTT.

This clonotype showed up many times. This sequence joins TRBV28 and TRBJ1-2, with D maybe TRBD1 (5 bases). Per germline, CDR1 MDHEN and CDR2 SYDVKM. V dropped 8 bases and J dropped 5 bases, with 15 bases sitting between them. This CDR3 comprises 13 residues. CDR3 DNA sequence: TGTGCCAGCGGACCAGGGACCCCATATGGCTACACCTTC. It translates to CASGPGTPYGYTF.

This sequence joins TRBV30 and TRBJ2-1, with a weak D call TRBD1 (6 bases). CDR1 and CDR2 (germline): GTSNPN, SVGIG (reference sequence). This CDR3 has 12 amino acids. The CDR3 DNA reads TGTTCTGTGGGGGCCGTCAACAATGAGCAGTTCTTC. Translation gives CSVGAVNNEQFF.

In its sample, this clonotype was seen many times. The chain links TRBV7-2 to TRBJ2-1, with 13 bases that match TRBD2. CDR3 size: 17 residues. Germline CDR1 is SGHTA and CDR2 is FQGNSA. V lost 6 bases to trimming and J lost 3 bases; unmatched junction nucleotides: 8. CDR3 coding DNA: TGTGCCAGCAGACGGACTAGCGGGAGAGTAGGCTACAATGAGCAGTTCTTC. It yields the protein CASRRTSGRVGYNEQFF.

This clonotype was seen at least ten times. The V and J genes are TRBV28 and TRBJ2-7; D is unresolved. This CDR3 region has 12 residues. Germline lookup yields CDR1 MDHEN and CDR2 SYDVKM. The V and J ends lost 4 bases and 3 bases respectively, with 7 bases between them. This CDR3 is CASSSFDYEQYF. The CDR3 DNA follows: TGTGCCAGCAGTTCCTTCGACTACGAGCAGTACTTC.

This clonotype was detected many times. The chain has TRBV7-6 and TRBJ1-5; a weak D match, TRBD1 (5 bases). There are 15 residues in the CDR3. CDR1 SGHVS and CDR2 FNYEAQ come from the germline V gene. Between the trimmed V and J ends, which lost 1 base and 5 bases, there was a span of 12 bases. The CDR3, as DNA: TGTGCCAGCAGCTTAGGGGCAGGGCGGGATCAGCCCCAGCATTTT. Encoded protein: CASSLGAGRDQPQHF. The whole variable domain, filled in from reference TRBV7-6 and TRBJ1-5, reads GAGVSQSPRYKVTKRGQDVALRCDPISGHVSLYWYRQALGQGPEFLTYFNYEAQQDKSGLPNDRFSAERPEGSISTLTIQRTEQRDSAMYRCASSLGAGRDQPQHFGDGTRLSIL.

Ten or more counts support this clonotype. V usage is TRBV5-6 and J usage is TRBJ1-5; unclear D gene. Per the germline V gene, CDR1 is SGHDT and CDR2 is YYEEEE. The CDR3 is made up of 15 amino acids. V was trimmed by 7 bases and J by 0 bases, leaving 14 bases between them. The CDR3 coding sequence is TGTGCCAGCGGTATAGGGCAGCTTAGCAATCAGCCCCAGCATTTT. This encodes CASGIGQLSNQPQHF.

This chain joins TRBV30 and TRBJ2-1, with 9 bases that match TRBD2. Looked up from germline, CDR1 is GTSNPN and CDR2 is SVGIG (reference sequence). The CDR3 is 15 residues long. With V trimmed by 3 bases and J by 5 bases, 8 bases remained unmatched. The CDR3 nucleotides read TGTGCCTGGAGGGTTAGCGGGAGTTGGGACAATGAGCAGTTCTTC. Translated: CAWRVSGSWDNEQFF.

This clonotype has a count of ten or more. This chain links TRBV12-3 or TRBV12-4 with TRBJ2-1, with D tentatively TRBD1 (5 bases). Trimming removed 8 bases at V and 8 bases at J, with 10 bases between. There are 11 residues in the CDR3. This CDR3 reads CASFKGDEQFF. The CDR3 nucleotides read TGTGCCAGCTTTAAAGGGGATGAGCAGTTCTTC.

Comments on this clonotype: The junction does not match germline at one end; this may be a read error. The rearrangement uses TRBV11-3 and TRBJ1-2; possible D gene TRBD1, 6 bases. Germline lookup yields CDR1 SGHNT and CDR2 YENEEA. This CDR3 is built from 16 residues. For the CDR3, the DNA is TGTACCAGCAGCCATGGAGGCACAGGGCTTGACTATGGCTACACCTTC. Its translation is CTSSHGGTGLDYGYTF. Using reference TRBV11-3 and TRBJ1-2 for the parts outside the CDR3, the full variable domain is EAGVVQSPRYKIIEKKQPVAFWCNPISGHNTLYWYLQNLGQGPELLIRYENEEAVDDSQLPKDRFSAERLKGVDSTLKIQPAELGDSAVYLCTSSHGGTGLDYGYTFGSGTRLTVV.

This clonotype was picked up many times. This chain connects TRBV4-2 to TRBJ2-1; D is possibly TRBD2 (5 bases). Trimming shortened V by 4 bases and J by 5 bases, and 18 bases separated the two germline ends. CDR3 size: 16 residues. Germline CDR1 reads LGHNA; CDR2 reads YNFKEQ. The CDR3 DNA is TGTGCCAGCAGCCGGCCCCCGCTACTAGGAAACAATGAGCAGTTCTTC. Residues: CASSRPPLLGNNEQFF.

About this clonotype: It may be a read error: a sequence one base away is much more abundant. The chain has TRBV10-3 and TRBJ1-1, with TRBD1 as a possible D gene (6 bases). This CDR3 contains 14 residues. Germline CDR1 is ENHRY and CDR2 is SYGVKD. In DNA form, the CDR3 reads TGTGTCATCAGGGACAATGGGCAGTGGGGTGAAGCTTTCTTT. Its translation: CVIRDNGQWGEAFF.

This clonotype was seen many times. CDR3 loop: CSASQQGGLTEAFF. The CDR3 bases are TGCAGTGCTAGTCAACAAGGAGGGCTCACTGAAGCTTTCTTT. This chain joins TRBV20-1 and TRBJ1-1; D is undetermined. Trimming shortened V by 3 bases and J by 4 bases, and 15 bases separated the two germline ends. The CDR3 runs 14 residues. Germline CDR1 reads DFQATT; CDR2 reads SNEGSKA (reference sequence).

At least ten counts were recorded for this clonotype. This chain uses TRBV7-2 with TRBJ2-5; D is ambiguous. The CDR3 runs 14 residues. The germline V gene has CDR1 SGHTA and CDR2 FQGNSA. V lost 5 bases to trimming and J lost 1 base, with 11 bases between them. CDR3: CASSQSPTQETQYF. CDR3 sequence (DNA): TGTGCCAGCAGCCAATCCCCTACCCAAGAGACCCAGTACTTC.

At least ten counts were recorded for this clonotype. This CDR3 reads CASKTRAPKGEQFF. Written as DNA, the CDR3 is TGTGCCAGCAAAACCCGAGCCCCGAAGGGGGAGCAGTTCTTC. V and J are TRBV27 and TRBJ2-1; D is possibly TRBD1 (5 bases). V was trimmed by 7 bases and J by 10 bases, leaving 20 bases between them. Germline assignment: CDR1 MNHEY and CDR2 SMNVEV (reference sequence). This CDR3 spans 14 amino acids.

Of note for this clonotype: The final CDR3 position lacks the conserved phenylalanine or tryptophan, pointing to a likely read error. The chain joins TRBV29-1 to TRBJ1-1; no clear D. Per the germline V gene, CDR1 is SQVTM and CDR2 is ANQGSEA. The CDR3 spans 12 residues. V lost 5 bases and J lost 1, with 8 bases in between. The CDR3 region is CSVQDGNTEAFI. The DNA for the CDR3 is TGCAGCGTTCAGGACGGGAACACTGAAGCTTTCATT.

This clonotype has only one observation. Here the CDR3 DNA reads TGTGCCAGCAGCCTAACTAGAGGAGAGACCCAGTACTTC. Amino acids: CASSLTRGETQYF. The V and J genes are TRBV7-2 and TRBJ2-5; a weak D match, TRBD2 (5 bases). Looked up from germline, CDR1 is SGHTA and CDR2 is FQGNSA. There are 13 residues in the CDR3. Trimming took 5 bases from V and 4 from J, leaving 11 bases between them.